A selection of T cell receptor beta chains follows, all from one sample in a study of T cell repertoires in cytomegalovirus infection. TCRdb reprocessed the reads via MiXCR and lists one record per CDR3 protein. The sample contains tens of thousands of distinct CDR3 sequences, about a fifth of which appear only once. These receptors have no known antigen. The source was CD8+ T cells from cultured PBMCs, collected from culture after CMV antigen stimulation. The source of these receptors is a human donor in good health (CMV status not recorded). Some clones in this sample may be carry-over from other donors' samples. CDR3s include the opening cysteine and the closing phenylalanine or tryptophan.

v_gene | CDR3aa
TRBV4-3 | CASSQGTSGTYEQFF
TRBV11-1 | CASSLRGNTKGAFF
TRBV19 | CASRIRTTSMNTEAFF
TRBV30 | CAWSGTSGYYEQYF
TRBV3-1 | CASSQEVAGENEQFF
TRBV6-6 | CASSHQAYYEQYF
TRBV9 | CASSQGAAGSQETQYF
TRBV9 | CASSVGGLASYNEQFF
TRBV12-3/TRBV12-4 | CASSPRGPETQYF
TRBV7-2 | CASSLEGGSGNTIYF
TRBV5-5 | CASSLAVSKADNEQFF
TRBV11-2 | CASSLVAGLVRGGYTF
TRBV2 | CASSPLLGTSGRSSYNEQFF
TRBV7-6 | CASSPVDRRPPYKQYF
TRBV7-2 | CASSLAGAGVTRTGELFF
TRBV11-2 | CASIKPKQNPYEQYF
TRBV2 | CASTSRGDLEAFF
TRBV24-1 | CATSDLAGAGANVLTF
TRBV10-2 | CASSESAGTGSYEQYF
TRBV5-1 | CASSPGRPNTGELFF
TRBV11-2 | CASSLEDRALSTDTQYF
TRBV7-9 | CASSPGGAENDYTF